This TCR beta chain was observed in a study of blood T cell repertoires in COVID-19 (TCRdb year 2020). About the investigation overall: Collaborator samples came from the United States, Italy and Spain and covered acute and convalescent phases of COVID-19. The prospective study material was composed of cDNA or gDNA derived from T cells, B-cell-depleted T cells, or PBMCs. Deeply sampled blood TCRbeta repertoires from subjects exposed to, actively infected with, or recovered from COVID-19 were included in the dataset. A freely available public database, intended as a resource for researchers studying the immune response to SARS-CoV-2, is where the repertoires were released. Samples came from the ongoing ImmuneRACE study (first 160 participants) plus 1,254 subjects from 6 global collaborators. A de-identified subject ID, COVID-19 status, age in years and sex were almost always included in the sample metadata. Where available, HLA class I and class II types were obtained from metadata supplied by the sample provider rather than from assay-based typing.

What the authors observed across the whole study: The amount of clinical and demographic metadata varied by source and participant and was provided uncurated.

Collaborating institutions collected whole blood in K2EDTA tubes following their own protocols. For TCRbeta analysis, collaborators shipped samples in one of three forms: frozen whole blood, isolated PBMCs, or DNA extracted from either of those sample types. As concerns this clone: Its antigen target is currently unknown. Per-nucleotide qualities are absent, and no much larger clonotype sits a single base away.

TCRbeta CDR3 regions were amplified from genomic DNA by means of the immunoSEQ Assay, a bias-controlled multiplex PCR. The authors processed their data as follows. Nucleated cell counts per sample were estimated from amplification of reference gene primers within the assay. To quantify the absolute abundance of each unique TCRbeta CDR3 rearrangement, sequence reads were collapsed and filtered. Productive Simpson clonality was computed per sample as the square root of Simpson's diversity index over productive rearrangements. TCRdb's version of the immuneACCESS table is confined to in-frame rearrangements and falls short of the full clone set. An unresolved V gene accounts for under half of the shortfall where checked; the remainder is of unknown origin. V and J calls and clone size are as listed in that table; D and trimming were resolved from the DNA. Here the sample has approximately 100,000 clones; roughly nine tenths occur a single time. The ten biggest clones cover approximately 5% of the sample.

The germline V gene yields SNHLY for CDR1 and FYNNEI for CDR2. Inclusive of the bounding cysteine and phenylalanine, the CDR3 is 15 residues long. CDR3 DNA only is kept here, 45 bases in frame from base 1. The germline V and J ends show losses of 5 bases and 3 bases respectively, and no gene match explains 6 bases of the junction. Material: peripheral blood. Recombination joined TRBV2 with TRBJ2-5; 10 central nucleotides agree with TRBD1. The receptor was isolated from a man aged 70-80 years with acute or convalescent COVID-19. The CDR3 is CASSPMGTGEETQYF. The DNA sequence is as follows: TGTGCCAGCAGTCCTATGGGGACAGGGGAAGAGACCCAGTACTTC.